Listed here are 15 T cell receptor gamma chains from one sample, sequenced in a study of γδ T cells in repeated Plasmodium falciparum infection. TCRdb re-processed the multiplex PCR reads via CATT. The sample consists of roughly 27,000 gamma-chain clones, 3% of them appearing once. Flow sorting of PBMC yielded separate Vgamma9/Vdelta2+ and Vdelta2-negative gammadelta T cell populations for bulk repertoire analysis. Sequenced material: gamma-delta T cells from blood. These receptors were obtained from a pool of human donors (malaria-infected and uninfected, not separated).

This clone was counted between two and nine times. A read error is the likely source, as a far larger clone sits one nucleotide away. Other DNA sequences in the sample encode the same CDR3. The J gene went uncalled, whereas the V gene is TRGV4. The germline V gene encodes CDR1 EGSTGY and CDR2 YDSYTSSV. The CDR3 length is 13 residues. The CDR3 reads CATWDAPRYKKLF. The CDR3 nucleotides read TGTGCCACCTGGGATGCCCCCCGTTATAAGAAACTCTTC.

This clone was counted at least ten times. This probably arose from a read error, given a far larger clone one base away. Other DNA sequences in the same sample also yield this CDR3. The chain joins TRGV9 to TRGJ1 or TRGJ2. This CDR3 has 14 amino acids. Germline CDR1 and CDR2: GITISATS and ISYDGTV (reference sequence). The CDR3 reads CALWETQDYYKKLF. In DNA form, the CDR3 reads TGTGCCTTATGGGAGACCCAGGATTATTATAAGAAACTCTTT.

This chain uses TRGV5 with TRGJ1 or TRGJ2. No J gene was available from TCRdb, and it was assigned here by a germline match of the DNA. This CDR3 comprises 15 residues. V shed 0 bases and J 8 bases; nucleotides not matched to a gene: 13. Germline values: CDR1 VINAFY, CDR2 YDVSNSKD. This CDR3 is CATWDRRPGGHKKLF. As DNA, the CDR3 is TGTGCCACCTGGGACAGGCGCCCGGGGGGGCATAAGAAACTCTTT.

A remark on this clone: The amino acid sequence in TCRdb belongs to a much larger clone and departs from this DNA's translation at residue 5, likely a sequencing read error; the sequence shown is translated from the DNA. V is TRGV3 and J is TRGJP2. TCRdb records no J gene; here it was assigned by comparing the DNA to germline. Germline values: CDR1 VTNTFY, CDR2 YDVSTARD (reference sequence). CDR3 length: 13 amino acids. V gave up 6 bases and J gave up 7 bases; unmatched junction bases: 8. The CDR3 sequence: CATWNLIDWIKTF. The CDR3 nucleotides are TGTGCCACCTGGAACCTGATTGATTGGATCAAGACGTTT.

This clone was counted only a few times. The TCRdb record carries a much larger clone's protein, which differs from this DNA's translation at residue 3; a read error is the likely cause, and the protein listed here is the DNA translation. The chain links TRGV5 to TRGJ1 or TRGJ2. The J gene is not listed in TCRdb, so it was assigned here from a DNA match to germline. The CDR3 has 13 residues. CDR1 and CDR2 from the germline V gene are VINAFY and YDVSNSKD. This CDR3 is CAPWDRRHYKKLF. CDR3 nucleotides: TGTGCCCCCTGGGACAGGCGACATTATAAGAAACTCTTT.

A remark on this clone: The protein given by TCRdb reflects a much larger clone and differs at residue 13 from this DNA's translation, likely from a read error; the protein shown is the DNA's translation. V gene TRGV9 combines with J gene TRGJ1 or TRGJ2. TCRdb is silent on the J gene; assignment here came from matching the DNA to germline. Per germline, CDR1 GITISATS and CDR2 ISYDGTV (reference sequence). The CDR3 runs to 17 residues. Here the CDR3 DNA reads TGTGCCTTGTGGGAGCCAACAACCCCCTGGAATTATAATAAGAAACTCTTT. It specifies CALWEPTTPWNYNKKLF.

This clone has a handful of counts. A far larger clone is off by one base, so a read error is likely. Other DNA sequences in this sample translate to the same CDR3. CDR3 in DNA: TGTGCCACCTGGGACAACTTATCGTATTACAAGAAACTCTTT. Its translation is CATWDNLSYYKKLF. This chain uses TRGV3 with TRGJ1 or TRGJ2. TCRdb leaves out the J gene; it was filled in here by matching the DNA to germline. CDR1 VTNTFY and CDR2 YDVSTARD come from the germline V gene (reference sequence). This CDR3 comprises 14 residues.

In regard to this clone: A far more abundant clone sits one base away, making this likely a read error. Other DNA sequences in the same sample also yield this CDR3. In DNA form, the CDR3 reads TGTGCCTTGTGGTCCGAGGGGTTGGGCAAGAAAATCAAGGTATTT. This encodes CALWSEGLGKKIKVF. V usage is TRGV9 and J usage is TRGJP. TCRdb does not report a J gene; here it was assigned by matching the DNA to germline references. The germline CDR1 and CDR2 sequences are GITISATS and ISYDGTV (reference sequence). This CDR3 spans 15 amino acids.

This clone was found many times. The chain carries TRGV8 and TRGJ1 or TRGJ2. The CDR3 extends over 13 amino acids. J gave up 6 bases and V 3 bases, and 8 bases lay outside the gene matches. Germline V gene data show CDR1 as VENAVY and CDR2 as YDSYNSRV. The CDR3 DNA reads as TGTGCCACCTGGGATTGGCTATCTTATAAGAAACTCTTT. Translating gives CATWDWLSYKKLF.

Concerning this clone itself: A far larger clone is a single base away, which makes a read error likely. The same CDR3 is also encoded by other DNA sequences in this sample. No call exists for the J gene, whereas the V gene is TRGV8. The CDR3 length is 14 residues. Germline-derived CDR1 and CDR2 are VENAVY and YDSYNSRV. The CDR3 protein is CATWDHGNYYKKLF. The CDR3 DNA is TGTGCCACCTGGGACCATGGGAATTATTATAAGAAGCTCTTT.

In this sample, this clone turned up many times. The protein in TCRdb stems from a much larger clone and differs at residue 4 from this DNA's translation, likely a read error; here the protein is translated from the DNA. The chain is built from TRGV9 and TRGJP. The J gene, absent from TCRdb, was called here by matching the DNA to germline. The CDR3 spans 18 residues. CDR1 and CDR2 (germline): GITISATS, ISYDGTV (reference sequence). CDR3: CALREVGSQELGKKIKVF. CDR3 DNA: TGTGCCTTGCGGGAGGTGGGCTCTCAAGAGTTGGGCAAAAAAATCAAGGTATTT.

There are many counts of this clone. TCRdb records a much larger clone's protein for this DNA, with a difference at residue 11 that likely arises from a read error; the protein given is the translation of the DNA. The chain couples TRGV4 to TRGJ1 or TRGJ2. Here the J gene came from matching the DNA to germline, since TCRdb omits it. V was pared by 0 bases and J by 9 bases, with 14 bases of the junction left unmatched. There are 15 residues in the CDR3. Per the germline V gene, CDR1 is EGSTGY and CDR2 is YDSYTSSV. The CDR3 coding sequence is TGTGCCACCTGGGATGGGCACCCCTTTGGGGGTAAGAAACTCTTT. Translation: CATWDGHPFGGKKLF.

This clone showed up many times. The chain combines TRGV3 with TRGJ1 or TRGJ2. This CDR3 has 14 residues. Per germline, CDR1 VTNTFY and CDR2 YDVSTARD (reference sequence). V lost 3 bases and J lost 3; bases outside the gene matches: 8. CDR3 sequence reads: CATWDGFPYYKKLF. CDR3 DNA: TGTGCCACCTGGGACGGATTTCCTTATTATAAGAAACTCTTT.

In regard to this clone: A far larger clone is one nucleotide away, so this likely arose from a read error. The sample holds other DNA sequences that translate to the same CDR3. The chain carries TRGV9 and TRGJ1 or TRGJ2. TCRdb is silent on the J gene; assignment here came from matching the DNA to germline. The V segment lost 0 bases and the J segment 0 bases; nucleotides outside the gene matches: 17. The CDR3 loop spans 19 amino acids. Germline V gives CDR1 GITISATS, CDR2 ISYDGTV (reference sequence). The CDR3 coding sequence is TGTGCCTTGTGGGAGGTGCCTATTGATCGGCTAGAGAATTATTATAAGAAACTCTTT. As protein: CALWEVPIDRLENYYKKLF.

Concerning this clone itself: This DNA translates differently at residue 5 from the TCRdb protein, which is that of a much larger clone; a read error is likely, and the protein shown is the DNA's own translation. The rearrangement links TRGV8 to TRGJ1 or TRGJ2. TCRdb does not report a J gene; here it was assigned by matching the DNA to germline references. This CDR3 contains 13 residues. Trimming took 6 bases from V and 4 from J; bases not matched to a gene: 9. CDR1 VENAVY and CDR2 YDSYNSRV come from the germline V gene. CDR3 sequence: CATWSPVYYKKLF. DNA of the CDR3: TGTGCCACCTGGAGCCCTGTATATTATAAGAAACTCTTT.